Reported below is one T cell receptor beta chain. Its antigen is currently unknown. Germline V CDR1 and CDR2: SGDLS, YYNGEE. The CDR3 has 15 amino acids. These data are taken from a study of monozygotic twins with inflammatory bowel disease. Regarding the study as a whole: No discrimination was achieved between different T cell subtypes. Whereas healthy co-twins had higher TCRbeta diversity (inverse Simpson), IBD patients had lower diversity. Repertoire similarity did not separate concordant from discordant twins, possibly from limited power.

TCRdb reprocessed the 5' RACE reads, keeping one entry per CDR3 protein, no DNA. The sample spans about 150,000 distinct CDR3 sequences; the ten largest clones claim roughly 1.2%. The TCR comes from a human donor with ulcerative colitis or Crohn's disease, or a healthy co-twin of an affected twin (not recorded which). The chain joins TRBV9 to TRBJ1-2; TCRdb indicates TRBD1, and absent DNA this call remains unverified. The specimen sequenced was blood. CDR3 amino acids: CASSRDRGLVYGYTF.